These 11 T cell receptor beta chains originate from one sample sequenced in a study of cytomegalovirus exposure and HLA in healthy donors (dated by TCRdb to about 2017). Library method: the immunoSEQ multiplex PCR assay. For the multiplex PCR, a mixture combining 60 forward primers for TCR Vbeta segments and 13 reverse primers for TCR Jbeta segments was used. TCRdb's version of the immuneACCESS table is confined to in-frame rearrangements and falls short of the full clone set. An unresolved V gene accounts for under half of the shortfall where checked; the remainder is of unknown origin. A total of 120,000 or so clones appear in this sample, 75% to 80% of them only once. Roughly 6% of the sample is in the top ten clones. The sample comprised PBMCs. The receptor source for this set is a middle-aged woman in good health and CMV-seronegative.

V usage is TRBV28 and J usage is TRBJ1-1; 8 bases agree with TRBD1. J was trimmed by 8 bases and V by 2 bases; bases with no gene match: 4. The CDR3 runs 13 residues. CDR1 MDHEN and CDR2 SYDVKM come from the germline V gene. CDR3 amino acids: CASSLGRGLEAFF. The CDR3 DNA follows: TGTGCCAGCAGTTTAGGCAGGGGGCTGGAAGCTTTCTTT.

This clone was recorded a few times. V usage is TRBV27 and J usage is TRBJ1-5; no firm D call. Trimming cost V 2 bases and J 4 bases, with 12 bases left between them. The germline V gene has CDR1 MNHEY and CDR2 SMNVEV (reference sequence). CDR3 length: 15 residues. CDR3 DNA: TGTGCCAGCAGTTTAAAGGCGGAACAAAATCAGCCCCAGCATTTT. It encodes CASSLKAEQNQPQHF.

This chain uses TRBV14 with TRBJ2-7, with D possibly matching TRBD2 (5 bases). The germline CDR1 and CDR2 sequences are SGHDN and FVKESK. V lost 1 base and J lost 4, with 14 bases in between. The CDR3 loop spans 15 amino acids. The CDR3 protein is CASSQAYGLGYEQYF. In nucleotides, the CDR3 is TGTGCCAGCAGCCAAGCGTATGGACTGGGGTACGAGCAGTACTTC.

In its sample, this clone was seen once. This chain uses TRBV19 with TRBJ1-2; D is perhaps TRBD1 (6 bases). V lost 5 bases and J lost 4, with 20 bases in between. Germline-derived CDR1 and CDR2 are LNHDA and SQIVND (reference sequence). The CDR3 contains 16 residues. The CDR3 loop is CASSRGTGTPIYGYTF. The CDR3 nucleotides read TGTGCCAGTAGTCGTGGTACCGGGACACCAATCTATGGCTACACCTTC.

The V gene is TRBV11-2, the J gene TRBJ2-7, with 7 bases fitting TRBD1. V was clipped by 6 bases and J by 3 bases; unmatched bases: 14. Germline-derived CDR1 and CDR2 are SGHAT and FQNNGV. The CDR3 loop spans 16 amino acids. The CDR3 reads CASSPLSRQGDYEQYF. The CDR3 DNA follows: TGTGCCAGCAGTCCTCTATCCAGACAGGGCGACTACGAGCAGTACTTC.

V usage is TRBV7-2 and J usage is TRBJ2-7, with D tentatively TRBD1 (5 bases). The CDR3 runs to 14 residues. The germline gives CDR1 SGHTA, CDR2 FQGNSA. The V gene lost 5 bases and the J gene lost 7 bases, with 18 bases spanning the gap. CDR3 sequence (DNA): TGTGCCAGCAGCCATAATTGGGCCCAGGGTGAGCAGTACTTC. Its protein product is CASSHNWAQGEQYF. Complete variable domain (other parts from reference TRBV7-2 and TRBJ2-7): GAGVSQSPSNKVTEKGKDVELRCDPISGHTALYWYRQSLGQGLEFLIYFQGNSAPDKSGLPSDRFSAERTGGSVSTLTIQRTQQEDSAVYLCASSHNWAQGEQYFGPGTRLTVT.

Comment on this clone: Other DNA sequences from this sample encode an identical CDR3 as well. The chain links TRBV5-1 to TRBJ2-7; no clear D gene. V was clipped by 2 bases and J by 2 bases, with 11 bases between them. The CDR3 runs to 14 residues. Germline V lookup: CDR1 SGHRS, CDR2 YFSETQ. For the CDR3, the DNA is TGCGCCAGCAGCTTAAATCCTCCCCCCTACGAGCAGTACTTC. Protein product: CASSLNPPPYEQYF.

This clone was detected once. The J gene is TRBJ2-1, the V gene TRBV5-1; D is possibly TRBD2 (5 bases). CDR3 size: 15 residues. Germline assignment: CDR1 SGHRS and CDR2 YFSETQ. Trimming took off 0 bases at V and 4 bases at J, with 11 bases between the two ends. CDR3 sequence reads: CASSLVGEAYNEQFF. The DNA of the CDR3 is TGCGCCAGCAGCTTGGTGGGAGAGGCTTACAATGAGCAGTTCTTC.

V gene TRBV28 combines with J gene TRBJ1-1; D unresolved. The CDR3 totals 13 residues. V lost 9 bases and J 1 base, leaving 12 bases between the germline ends. Germline CDR1 is MDHEN and CDR2 is SYDVKM. The CDR3 here is CASNSIPNTEAFF. The CDR3 DNA sequence: TGTGCCAGTAATTCTATTCCGAACACTGAAGCTTTCTTT.

This clone has more than one count but fewer than ten. The chain recombines TRBV7-2 with TRBJ1-5; D is perhaps TRBD1 (6 bases). The germline CDR1 and CDR2 sequences are SGHTA and FQGNSA. V was cut by 1 base and J by 11 bases, with 18 bases left in between. This CDR3 spans 15 amino acids. The CDR3 DNA sequence: TGTGCCAGCAGCTTAGTTACAGGGTTGGATGGTGCCCAGCATTTT. Amino acid sequence: CASSLVTGLDGAQHF.

The chain has TRBV5-5 and TRBJ2-7, with a tentative D call TRBD2 (5 bases). Germline CDR1 is SGHKS and CDR2 is YYEKEE (reference sequence). CDR3 size: 16 residues. The V gene lost 4 bases and the J gene lost 4 bases, with 21 bases spanning the gap. The CDR3 region has the DNA TGTGCCAGCAGCAACCGGGGTCCGGGATGGTCGTACGAGCAGTACTTC. Its translation is CASSNRGPGWSYEQYF.